Described below is a single T cell receptor beta chain sequence and its context. Systemic immunosuppression or autoimmune disease history was grounds to exclude patients. The CDR3 is 14 amino acids. The trim removed 5 bases at V and 12 bases at J, leaving 11 bases unmatched. Germline V gene data show CDR1 as SGHTA and CDR2 as FQGNSA. The sample comes from a study of OX40 agonist ivuxolimab in advanced cancers. Study background: It was ivuxolimab, an agonistic anti-OX40 (CD134) antibody, that patients were treated with.

The table came from immunoSEQ multiplex PCR; TCRdb's copy has only in-frame clones and leaves some out. In the table there are about 48,000 clones, nearly 85% of which are singletons. The sample here was CD4+ or CD8+ T cells sorted from blood, taken in a trial of the OX40 agonist ivuxolimab. This sequence joins TRBV7-2 and TRBJ2-1; 9 positions agree with TRBD1. The clonotype was recovered from an adult with an advanced solid tumor such as melanoma, head and neck, liver or kidney cancer. The CDR3 sequence: CASSLGTGRPGQFF. The CDR3 DNA reads TGTGCCAGCAGCCTAGGGACAGGGCGACCCGGGCAGTTCTTC.